This entry concerns a single T cell receptor beta chain. Its specificity is not known. This record comes from a study of T cell responses to AZD1222 COVID-19 vaccine. General observations from the study: Reports indicate that nearly half of spike-specific TCRs are directed at unmutated variant regions.

V dropped 7 bases and J dropped 8; count of bases not matched to a gene: 6. The CDR3 extends over 13 amino acids. TCRdb's table, derived via immunoSEQ multiplex PCR, lists solely in-frame clones and lacks some. The table has around 150,000 clones, about 91% seen once. The receptor was isolated from an adult who received the AZD1222 COVID-19 vaccine. The sample consisted of peripheral blood, taken 28 days after the second AZD1222 dose. V gene TRBV12-3 or TRBV12-4 combines with J gene TRBJ2-1; 9 bases align to TRBD2. CDR3: CASTGGGADEQFF. CDR3 bases: TGTGCCAGCACGGGCGGGGGGGCTGATGAGCAGTTCTTC.